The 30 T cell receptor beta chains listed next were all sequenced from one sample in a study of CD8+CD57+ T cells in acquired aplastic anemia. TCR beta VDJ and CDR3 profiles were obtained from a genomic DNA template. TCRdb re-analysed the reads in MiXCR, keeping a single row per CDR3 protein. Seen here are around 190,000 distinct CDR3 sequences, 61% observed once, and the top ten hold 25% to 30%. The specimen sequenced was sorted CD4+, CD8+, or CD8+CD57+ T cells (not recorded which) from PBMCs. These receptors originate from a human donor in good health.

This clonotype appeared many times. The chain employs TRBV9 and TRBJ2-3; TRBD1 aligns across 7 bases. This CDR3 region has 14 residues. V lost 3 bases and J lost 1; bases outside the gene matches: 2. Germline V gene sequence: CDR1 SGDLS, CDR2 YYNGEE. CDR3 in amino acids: CASSDGTGTDTQYF. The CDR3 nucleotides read TGTGCCAGCAGCGACGGGACAGGCACAGATACGCAGTATTTT.

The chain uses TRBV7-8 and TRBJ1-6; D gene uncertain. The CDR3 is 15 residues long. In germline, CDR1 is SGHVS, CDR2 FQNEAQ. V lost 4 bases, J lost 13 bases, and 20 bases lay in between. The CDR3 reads CASSSSGNSNQPLHF. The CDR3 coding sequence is TGTGCCAGCAGCTCTTCTGGTAATAGCAATCAGCCCCTCCACTTT.

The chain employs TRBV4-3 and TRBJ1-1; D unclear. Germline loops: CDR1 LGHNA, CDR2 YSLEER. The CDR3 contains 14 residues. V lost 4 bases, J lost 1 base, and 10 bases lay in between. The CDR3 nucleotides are TGCGCCAGCAGCCCATTAGCCACGAACACTGAAGCTTTCTTT. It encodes CASSPLATNTEAFF.

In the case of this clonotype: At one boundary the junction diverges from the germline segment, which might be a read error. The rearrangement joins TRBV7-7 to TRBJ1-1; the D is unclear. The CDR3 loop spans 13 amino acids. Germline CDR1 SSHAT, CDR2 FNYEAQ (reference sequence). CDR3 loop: CASSLAVNAEAFF. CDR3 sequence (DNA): TGTGCTAGCAGCTTGGCCGTGAACGCTGAAGCTTTCTTT.

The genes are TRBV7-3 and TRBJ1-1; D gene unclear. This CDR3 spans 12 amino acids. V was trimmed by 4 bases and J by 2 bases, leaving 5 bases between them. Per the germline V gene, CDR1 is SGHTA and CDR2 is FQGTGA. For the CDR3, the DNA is TGTGCCAGCAGCTCACACAACACTGAAGCTTTCTTT. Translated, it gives CASSSHNTEAFF.

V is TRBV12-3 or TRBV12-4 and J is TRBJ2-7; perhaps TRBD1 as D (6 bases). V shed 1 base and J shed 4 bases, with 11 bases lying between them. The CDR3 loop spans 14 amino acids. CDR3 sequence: CASSLEQGMYEQYF. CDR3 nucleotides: TGTGCCAGCAGTTTAGAACAGGGCATGTACGAGCAGTACTTC.

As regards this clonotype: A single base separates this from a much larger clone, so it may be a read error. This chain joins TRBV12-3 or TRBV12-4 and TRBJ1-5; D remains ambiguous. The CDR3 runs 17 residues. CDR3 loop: CASSLSVLSFGNQPRHF. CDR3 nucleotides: TGTGCCAGCAGTTTGTCAGTTCTTAGTTTCGGCAATCAGCCCCGGCATTTT.

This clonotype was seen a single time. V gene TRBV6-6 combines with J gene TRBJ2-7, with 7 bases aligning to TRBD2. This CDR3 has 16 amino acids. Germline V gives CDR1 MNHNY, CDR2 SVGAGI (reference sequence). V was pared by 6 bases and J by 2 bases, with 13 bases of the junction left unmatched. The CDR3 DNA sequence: TGTGCCAGCAGCCCCACTAGTAGCGGGTTAACCTACGAGCAGTACTTC. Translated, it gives CASSPTSSGLTYEQYF.

As DNA, the CDR3 is TGTGCCATCAGTGGGCCTATGGGAGGTAACACTGAAGCTTTCTTT. Protein product: CAISGPMGGNTEAFF. The chain combines TRBV10-3 with TRBJ1-1, with unresolved D. Per the germline V gene, CDR1 is ENHRY and CDR2 is SYGVKD. Trimming pared 4 bases from V and 2 bases from J, leaving 14 bases between. This CDR3 is 15 amino acids long.

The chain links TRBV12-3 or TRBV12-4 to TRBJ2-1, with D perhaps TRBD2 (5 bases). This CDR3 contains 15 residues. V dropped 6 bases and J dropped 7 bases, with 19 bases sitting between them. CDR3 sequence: CASRQRTARGNEQFF. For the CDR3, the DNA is TGTGCCAGCAGACAAAGGACGGCCCGCGGGAATGAGCAGTTCTTC.

The CDR3 DNA follows: TGTGCCAGCGATCTAGGGGGATTCGGTGGCTACACCTTC. This codes for CASDLGGFGGYTF. The chain couples TRBV10-3 to TRBJ1-2; TRBD1 might be the D (6 bases). The CDR3 spans 13 residues. Trimming took off 10 bases at V and 7 bases at J, with 19 bases between the two ends. The V gene's germline CDR1 is ENHRY and CDR2 SYGVKD.

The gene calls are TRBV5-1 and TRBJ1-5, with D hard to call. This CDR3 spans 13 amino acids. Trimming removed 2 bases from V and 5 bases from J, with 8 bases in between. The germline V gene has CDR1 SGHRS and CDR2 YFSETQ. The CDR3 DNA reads TGCGCCAGCAGCTTAGGACGAGATCAGCCCCAGCATTTT. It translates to CASSLGRDQPQHF.

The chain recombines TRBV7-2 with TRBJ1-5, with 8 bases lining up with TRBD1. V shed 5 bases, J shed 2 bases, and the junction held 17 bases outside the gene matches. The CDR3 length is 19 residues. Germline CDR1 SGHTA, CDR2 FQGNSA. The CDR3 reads CASSKRPQGGTLGNQPQHF. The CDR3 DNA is TGTGCCAGCAGCAAGAGACCACAGGGGGGGACGCTGGGCAATCAGCCCCAGCATTTT.

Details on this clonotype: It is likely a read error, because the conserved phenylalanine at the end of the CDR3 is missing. The CDR3 sequence: CASSQEQTGRNTEAFS. DNA of the CDR3: TGCGCCAGCAGCCAAGAACAGACAGGTAGGAACACTGAAGCTTTCTCT. The V and J genes are TRBV4-1 and TRBJ1-1, with D tentatively TRBD1 (6 bases). The germline V gene encodes CDR1 MGHRA and CDR2 YSYEKL. The CDR3 loop spans 16 amino acids. V lost 0 bases to trimming and J lost 1 base, with 12 bases between them.

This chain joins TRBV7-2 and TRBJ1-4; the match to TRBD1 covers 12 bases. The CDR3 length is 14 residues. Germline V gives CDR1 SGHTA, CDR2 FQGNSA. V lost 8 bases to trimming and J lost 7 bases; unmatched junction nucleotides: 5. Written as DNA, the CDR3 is TGTGCCAGCTCCCGGGACAGGGGGCCTGAAAAACTGTTTTTT. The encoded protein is CASSRDRGPEKLFF. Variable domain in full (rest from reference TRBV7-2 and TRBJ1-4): GAGVSQSPSNKVTEKGKDVELRCDPISGHTALYWYRQSLGQGLEFLIYFQGNSAPDKSGLPSDRFSAERTGGSVSTLTIQRTQQEDSAVYLCASSRDRGPEKLFFGSGTQLSVL.

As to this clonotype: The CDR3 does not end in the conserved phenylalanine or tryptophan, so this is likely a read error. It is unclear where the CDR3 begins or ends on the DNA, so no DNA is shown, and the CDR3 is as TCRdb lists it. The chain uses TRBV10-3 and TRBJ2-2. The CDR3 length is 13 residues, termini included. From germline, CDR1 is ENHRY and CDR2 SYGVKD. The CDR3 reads CAITRINTGELIL.

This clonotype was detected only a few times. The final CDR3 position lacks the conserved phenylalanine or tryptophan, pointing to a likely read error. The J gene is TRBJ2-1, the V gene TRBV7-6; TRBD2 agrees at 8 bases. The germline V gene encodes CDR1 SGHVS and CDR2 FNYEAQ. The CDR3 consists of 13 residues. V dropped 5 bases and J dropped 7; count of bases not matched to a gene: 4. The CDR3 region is CASSPGGGNEQFL. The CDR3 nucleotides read TGTGCCAGCAGCCCGGGGGGGGGGAATGAGCAGTTCCTC.

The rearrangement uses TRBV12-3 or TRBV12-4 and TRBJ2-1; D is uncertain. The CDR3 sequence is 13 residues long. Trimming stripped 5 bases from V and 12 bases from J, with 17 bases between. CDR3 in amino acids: CASSPDLAAGQFF. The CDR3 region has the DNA TGTGCCAGCAGTCCCGACCTTGCCGCTGGGCAGTTCTTC.

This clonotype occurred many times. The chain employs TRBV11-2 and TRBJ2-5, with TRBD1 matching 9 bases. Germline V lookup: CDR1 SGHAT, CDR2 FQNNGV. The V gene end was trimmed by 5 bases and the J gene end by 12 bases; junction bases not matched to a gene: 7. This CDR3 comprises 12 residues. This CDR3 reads CASSAGTGPEYF. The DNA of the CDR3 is TGTGCCAGCAGCGCCGGGACAGGGCCCGAGTACTTC.

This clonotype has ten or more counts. Here the CDR3 reads CASSQDVAGNEQYF. The CDR3 bases are TGCGCCAGCAGCCAAGACGTTGCTGGTAACGAGCAGTACTTC. The chain uses TRBV4-1 and TRBJ2-7; no firm D call. V lost 0 bases and J 5 bases, leaving 11 bases between the germline ends. Germline CDR1 reads MGHRA; CDR2 reads YSYEKL. CDR3 length equals 14 residues.

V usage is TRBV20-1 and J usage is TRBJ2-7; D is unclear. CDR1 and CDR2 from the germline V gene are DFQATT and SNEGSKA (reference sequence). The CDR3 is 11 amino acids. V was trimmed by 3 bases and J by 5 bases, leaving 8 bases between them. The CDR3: CSARLPDEQYF. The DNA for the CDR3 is TGCAGTGCTAGGTTGCCCGACGAGCAGTACTTC.

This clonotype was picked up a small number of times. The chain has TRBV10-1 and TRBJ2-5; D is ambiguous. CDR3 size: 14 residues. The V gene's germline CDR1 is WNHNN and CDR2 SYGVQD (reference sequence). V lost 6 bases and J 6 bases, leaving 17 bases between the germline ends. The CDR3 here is CASSRDLNDKTQYF. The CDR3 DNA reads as TGCGCCAGCAGCCGAGACCTAAACGATAAGACCCAGTACTTC.

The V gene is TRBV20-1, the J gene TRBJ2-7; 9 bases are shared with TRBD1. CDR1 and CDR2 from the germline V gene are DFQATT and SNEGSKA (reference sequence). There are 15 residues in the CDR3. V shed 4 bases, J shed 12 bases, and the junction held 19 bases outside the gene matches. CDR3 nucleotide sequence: TGCAGTGCTACTACATTCGGGACAGGGCGGGTTTTGGTGTACTTC. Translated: CSATTFGTGRVLVYF.

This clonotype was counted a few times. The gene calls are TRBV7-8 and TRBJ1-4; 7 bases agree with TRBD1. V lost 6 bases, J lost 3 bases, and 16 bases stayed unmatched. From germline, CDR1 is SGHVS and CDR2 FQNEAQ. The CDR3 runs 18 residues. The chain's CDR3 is CASSSDAGGGRSNEKLFF. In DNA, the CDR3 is TGTGCCAGCAGTTCCGACGCAGGAGGGGGCAGATCTAATGAAAAACTGTTTTTT.

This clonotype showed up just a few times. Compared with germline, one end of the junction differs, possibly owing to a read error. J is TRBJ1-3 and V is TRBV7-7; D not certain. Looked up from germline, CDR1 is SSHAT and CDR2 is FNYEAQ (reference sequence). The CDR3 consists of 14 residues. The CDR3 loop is CASSLDVTGNTIYF. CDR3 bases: TGTGCTAGCAGCCTCGACGTGACGGGAAACACCATATATTTT.

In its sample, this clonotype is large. CDR3 sequence (DNA): TGTGCCAGCACCCCTCTACCCACGGGGGGGCCATACTCCTACAATGAGCAGTTCTTC. The encoded protein is CASTPLPTGGPYSYNEQFF. This chain uses TRBV12-3 or TRBV12-4 with TRBJ2-1, with TRBD2 matching over 8 bases. The CDR3 has 19 residues. The trim removed 7 bases at V and 0 bases at J, leaving 17 bases unmatched.

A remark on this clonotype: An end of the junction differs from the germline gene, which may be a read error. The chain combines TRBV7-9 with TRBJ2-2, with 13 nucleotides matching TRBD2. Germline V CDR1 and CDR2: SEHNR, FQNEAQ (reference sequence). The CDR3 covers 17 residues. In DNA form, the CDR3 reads TGCGCCAGCAGCTCAACTAGCGGGAGGGCTAGCACCGGGGAGCTGTTTTTT. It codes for CASSSTSGRASTGELFF.

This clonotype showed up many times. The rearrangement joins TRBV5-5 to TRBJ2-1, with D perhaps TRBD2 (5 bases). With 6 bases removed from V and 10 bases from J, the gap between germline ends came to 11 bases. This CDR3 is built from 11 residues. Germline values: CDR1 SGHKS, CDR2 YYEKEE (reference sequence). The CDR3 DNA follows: TGTGCCAGCACCCTGAGGGAGGAGCAGTTCTTC. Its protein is CASTLREEQFF.

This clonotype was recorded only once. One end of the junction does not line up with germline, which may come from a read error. The CDR3 protein is CASSQEEIQYF. Written as DNA, the CDR3 is TGCGCCAGCAGCCAAGAAGAGATCCAGTACTTC. V gene TRBV5-8 combines with J gene TRBJ2-5; no clear D. This CDR3 region has 11 residues. Germline assignment: CDR1 SGHTS and CDR2 YDEGEE.

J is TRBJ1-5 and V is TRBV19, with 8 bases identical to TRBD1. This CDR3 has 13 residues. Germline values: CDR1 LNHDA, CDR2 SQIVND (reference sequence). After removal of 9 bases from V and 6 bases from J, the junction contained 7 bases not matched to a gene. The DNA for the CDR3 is TGTGCCAGCTCCGGACAGGGTAGTCAGCCCCAGCATTTT. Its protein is CASSGQGSQPQHF.